A single T cell receptor (beta chain) is shown here with its context. Antigen unknown. This specimen belongs to a study of Ad26.COV2.S vaccination and SARS-CoV-2 variants. Overall study: By the intramuscular route, Ad26.COV2.S was given once, or twice 56 days apart.

Points from the study as a whole: The TCR breadth and depth analyses may have produced an underestimate of total T cell responses.

Treatment reported: around 19 received Ad26.COV2.S at low or high dose, single or two shots; roughly five received placebo; per-sample allocation not given. Sampling was done on day 63 after the first vaccine or placebo injection. The protocol was immunoSEQ multiplex PCR, while the TCRdb copy is restricted to in-frame clones and leaves out a portion. The data contain about 390,000 clones, about nine tenths of them seen just once; the ten biggest clones take up approximately 1.7%. Germline V lookup: CDR1 SGDLS, CDR2 YYNGEE. The ends lost 4 bases at V and 1 base at J; junction bases unmatched: 7. This CDR3 comprises 15 residues.

The sequencing used peripheral blood, collected in a trial of Ad26.COV2.S vaccine versus placebo. The receptor was isolated from a person aged 18-60 years who received the Ad26.COV2.S COVID-19 vaccine or a placebo. The rearrangement joins TRBV9 to TRBJ2-5; TRBD1 aligns across 7 bases. The CDR3 DNA reads as TGTGCCAGCAGCACAACGGACAGGCGCCAAGAGACCCAGTACTTC. Its translation is CASSTTDRRQETQYF.